Listed below are T cell receptor beta chains from one sample, sequenced in a study of CD8+CD57+ T cells in acquired aplastic anemia. TCRdb processed the reads anew with MiXCR; each CDR3 protein has one entry. The top ten clones hold 45% to 50% of a sample with 150,000 or so distinct CDR3 sequences, 50% to 75% of them seen once. Sequences were obtained from sorted CD4+, CD8+, or CD8+CD57+ T cells (not recorded which) from PBMCs. Receptors were obtained from a human donor in good health. Both conserved end residues are part of each CDR3. D genes are given only for firm matches. Some rows mark clone size as missing; the rest say once, few, many or name a class of expanded clone.

-	TRBV2	-	TRBJ2-5	CASSDQGLLTQYF	TGTGCCAGCAGTGACCAGGGATTACTGACCCAGTACTTC
-	TRBV7-2	TRBD2	TRBJ2-3	CASSLGGPGGAQYF	TGTGCCAGCAGCTTAGGAGGACCGGGGGGGGCGCAGTATTTT
-	TRBV10-3	-	TRBJ2-3	CGTASGTDTQYF	TGTGGCACGGCTAGCGGCACAGATACGCAGTATTTT
-	TRBV19	TRBD2	TRBJ2-2	CASSIGSGRTGELFF	TGTGCCAGTAGTATAGGTAGCGGGAGGACCGGGGAGCTGTTTTTT
-	TRBV29-1	-	TRBJ1-1	CSARTSTTPMNTEAFF	TGCAGCGCTCGGACGTCTACGACCCCTATGAACACTGAAGCTTTCTTT
-	TRBV7-2	-	TRBJ2-7	CASSLGLGVYEQYF	TGTGCCAGCAGCTTAGGACTAGGTGTCTACGAGCAGTACTTC
many	TRBV29-1	-	TRBJ2-4	CSVDTENIQYF	TGCAGCGTTGACACCGAGAACATTCAGTACTTC
-	TRBV9	-	TRBJ1-1	CASSQGFGTEAFF	TGTGCCAGCAGTCAGGGATTTGGCACTGAAGCTTTCTTT
once	TRBV10-3	-	TRBJ2-1	CAISDLGPNEQFF	TGTGCCATCAGTGATTTGGGGCCCAATGAGCAGTTCTTC
-	TRBV12-3/TRBV12-4	TRBD1	TRBJ1-4	CASSTGQVQEKLFF	TGTGCCAGCAGTACGGGACAGGTCCAAGAAAAACTGTTTTTT